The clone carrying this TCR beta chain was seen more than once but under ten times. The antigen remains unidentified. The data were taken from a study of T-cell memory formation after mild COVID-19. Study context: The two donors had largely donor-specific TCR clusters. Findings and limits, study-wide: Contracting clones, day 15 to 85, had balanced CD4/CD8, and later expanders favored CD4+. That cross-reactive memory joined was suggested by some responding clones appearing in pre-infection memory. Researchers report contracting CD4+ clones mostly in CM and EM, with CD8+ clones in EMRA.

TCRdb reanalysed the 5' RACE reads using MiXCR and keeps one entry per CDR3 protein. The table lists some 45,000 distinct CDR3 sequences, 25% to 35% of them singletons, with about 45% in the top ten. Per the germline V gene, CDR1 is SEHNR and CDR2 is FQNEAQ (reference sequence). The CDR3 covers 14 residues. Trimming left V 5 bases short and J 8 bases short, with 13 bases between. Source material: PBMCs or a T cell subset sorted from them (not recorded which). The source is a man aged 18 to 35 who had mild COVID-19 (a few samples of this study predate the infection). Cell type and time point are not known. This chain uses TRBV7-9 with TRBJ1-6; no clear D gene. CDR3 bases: TGTGCCAGCAGCAATTCTGACCCGGATTCACCCCTCCACTTT. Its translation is CASSNSDPDSPLHF.